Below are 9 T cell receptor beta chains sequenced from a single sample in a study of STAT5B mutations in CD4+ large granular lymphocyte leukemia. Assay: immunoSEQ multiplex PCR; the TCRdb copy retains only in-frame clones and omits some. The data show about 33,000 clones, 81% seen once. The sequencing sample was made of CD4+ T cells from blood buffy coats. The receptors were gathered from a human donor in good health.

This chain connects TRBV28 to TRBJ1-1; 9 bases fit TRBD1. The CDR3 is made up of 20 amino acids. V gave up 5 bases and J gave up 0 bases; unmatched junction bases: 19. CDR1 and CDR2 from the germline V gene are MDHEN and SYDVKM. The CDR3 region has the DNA TGTGCCAGCAGTCCTCGTCCCGGGACAGGGATCGGGTCCCTGAACACTGAAGCTTTCTTT. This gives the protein CASSPRPGTGIGSLNTEAFF.

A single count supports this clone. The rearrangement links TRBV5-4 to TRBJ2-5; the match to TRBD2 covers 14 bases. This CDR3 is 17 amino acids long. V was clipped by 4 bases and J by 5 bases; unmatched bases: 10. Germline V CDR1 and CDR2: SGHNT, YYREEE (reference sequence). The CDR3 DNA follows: TGTGCCAGCAGCCCACCGGGACTAGCGGGAGTAGGGGAGACCCAGTACTTC. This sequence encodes CASSPPGLAGVGETQYF.

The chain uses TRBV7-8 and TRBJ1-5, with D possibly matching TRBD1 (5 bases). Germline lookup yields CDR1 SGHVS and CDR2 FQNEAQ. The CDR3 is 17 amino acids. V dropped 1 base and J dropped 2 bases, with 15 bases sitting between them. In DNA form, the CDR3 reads TGTGCCAGCAGCTTAGGGGGGATTAGGCATGGCAATCAGCCCCAGCATTTT. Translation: CASSLGGIRHGNQPQHF.

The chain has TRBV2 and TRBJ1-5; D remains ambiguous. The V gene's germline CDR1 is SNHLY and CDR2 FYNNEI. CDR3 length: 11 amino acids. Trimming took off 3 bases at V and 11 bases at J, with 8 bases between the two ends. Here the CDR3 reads CASSERWTQHF. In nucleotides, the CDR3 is TGTGCCAGCAGTGAGAGGTGGACCCAGCATTTT.

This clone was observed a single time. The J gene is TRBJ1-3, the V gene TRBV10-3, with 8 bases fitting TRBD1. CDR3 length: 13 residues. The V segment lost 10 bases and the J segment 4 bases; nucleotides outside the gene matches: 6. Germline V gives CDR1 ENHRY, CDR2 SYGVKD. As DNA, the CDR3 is TGTGCCACCCAGGGGGCGCGAGGAAACACCATATATTTT. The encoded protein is CATQGARGNTIYF.

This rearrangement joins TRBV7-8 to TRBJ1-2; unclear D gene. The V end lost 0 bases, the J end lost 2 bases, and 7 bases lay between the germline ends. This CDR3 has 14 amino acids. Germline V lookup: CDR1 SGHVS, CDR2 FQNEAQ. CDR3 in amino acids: CASSLARANYGYTF. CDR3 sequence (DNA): TGTGCCAGCAGCTTAGCCCGGGCGAACTATGGCTACACCTTC.

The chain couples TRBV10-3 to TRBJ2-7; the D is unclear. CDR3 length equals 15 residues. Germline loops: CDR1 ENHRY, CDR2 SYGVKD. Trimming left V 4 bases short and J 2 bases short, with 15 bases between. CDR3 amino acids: CAISALSRDTYEQYF. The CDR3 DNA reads TGTGCCATCAGTGCGTTGAGTCGAGACACCTACGAGCAGTACTTC.

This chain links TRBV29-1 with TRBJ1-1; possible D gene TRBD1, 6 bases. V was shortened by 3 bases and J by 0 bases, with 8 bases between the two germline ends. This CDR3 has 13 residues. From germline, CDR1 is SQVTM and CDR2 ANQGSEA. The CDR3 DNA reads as TGCAGCGTTGAGCGGACAGTGAACACTGAAGCTTTCTTT. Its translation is CSVERTVNTEAFF.

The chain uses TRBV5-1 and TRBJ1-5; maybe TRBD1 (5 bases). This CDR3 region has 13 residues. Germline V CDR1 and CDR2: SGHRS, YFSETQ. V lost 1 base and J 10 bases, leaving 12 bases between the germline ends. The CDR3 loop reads CASSLSGTPPQHF. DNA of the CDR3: TGCGCCAGCAGCTTGAGTGGGACTCCCCCCCAGCATTTT.